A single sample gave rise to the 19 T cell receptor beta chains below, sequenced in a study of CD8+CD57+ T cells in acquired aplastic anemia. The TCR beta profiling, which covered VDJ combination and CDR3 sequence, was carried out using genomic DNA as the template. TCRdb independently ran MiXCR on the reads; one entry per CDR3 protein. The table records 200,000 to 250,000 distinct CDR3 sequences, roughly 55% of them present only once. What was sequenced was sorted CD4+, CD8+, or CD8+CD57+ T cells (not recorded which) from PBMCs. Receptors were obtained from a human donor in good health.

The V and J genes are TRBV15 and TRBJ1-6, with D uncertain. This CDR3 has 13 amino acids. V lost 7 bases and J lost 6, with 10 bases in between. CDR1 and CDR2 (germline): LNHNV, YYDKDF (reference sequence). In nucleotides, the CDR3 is TGTGCCACCACCCCAAACGCTAATTCACCCCTCCACTTT. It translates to CATTPNANSPLHF.

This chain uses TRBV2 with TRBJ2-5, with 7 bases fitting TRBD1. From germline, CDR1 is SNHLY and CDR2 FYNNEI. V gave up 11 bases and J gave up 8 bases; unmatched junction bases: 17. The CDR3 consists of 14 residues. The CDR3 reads CAGRGWTGSETQYF. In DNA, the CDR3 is TGTGCCGGGAGAGGGTGGACAGGCTCGGAAACCCAGTACTTC. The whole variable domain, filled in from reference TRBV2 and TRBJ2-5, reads EPEVTQTPSHQVTQMGQEVILRCVPISNHLYFYWYRQILGQKVEFLVSFYNNEISEKSEIFDDQFSVERPDGSNFTLKIRSTKLEDSAMYFCAGRGWTGSETQYFGPGTRLLVL.

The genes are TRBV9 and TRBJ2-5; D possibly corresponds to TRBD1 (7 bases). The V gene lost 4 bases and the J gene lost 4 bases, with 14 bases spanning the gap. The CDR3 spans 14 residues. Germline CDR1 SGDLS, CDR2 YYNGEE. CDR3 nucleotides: TGTGCCAGCAGCACCCGACAGGGAGGAGAGACCCAGTACTTC. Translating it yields CASSTRQGGETQYF.

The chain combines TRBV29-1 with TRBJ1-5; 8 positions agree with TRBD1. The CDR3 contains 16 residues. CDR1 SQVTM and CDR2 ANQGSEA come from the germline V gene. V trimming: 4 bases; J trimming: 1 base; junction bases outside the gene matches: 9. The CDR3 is CSVVGITGGSNQPQHF. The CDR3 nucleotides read TGCAGCGTTGTTGGAATTACAGGGGGGAGCAATCAGCCCCAGCATTTT.

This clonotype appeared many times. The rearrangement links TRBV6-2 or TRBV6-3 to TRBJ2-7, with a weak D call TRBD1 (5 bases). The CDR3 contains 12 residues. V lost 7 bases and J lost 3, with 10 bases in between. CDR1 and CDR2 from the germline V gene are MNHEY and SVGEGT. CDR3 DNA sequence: TGTGCCAGCACCGGACAAATCTACGAGCAGTACTTC. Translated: CASTGQIYEQYF.

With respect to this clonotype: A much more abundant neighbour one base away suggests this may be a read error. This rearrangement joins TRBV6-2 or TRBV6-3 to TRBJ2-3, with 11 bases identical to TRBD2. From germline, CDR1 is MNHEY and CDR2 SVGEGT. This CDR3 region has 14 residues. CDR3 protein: CASSLAGGLDMQYF. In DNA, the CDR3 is TGTGCCAGCAGCCTAGCGGGGGGCCTTGATATGCAGTATTTT.

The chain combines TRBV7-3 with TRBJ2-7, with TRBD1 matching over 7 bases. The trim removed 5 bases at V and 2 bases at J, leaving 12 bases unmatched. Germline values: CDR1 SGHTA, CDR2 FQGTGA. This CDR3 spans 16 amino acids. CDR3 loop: CASSDTGTEATYEQYF. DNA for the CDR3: TGTGCCAGCAGCGACACCGGGACAGAAGCAACCTACGAGCAGTACTTC.

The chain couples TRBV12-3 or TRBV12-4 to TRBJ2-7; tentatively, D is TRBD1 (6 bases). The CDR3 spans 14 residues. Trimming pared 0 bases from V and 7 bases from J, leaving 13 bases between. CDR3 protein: CASSLAQGTVEQYF. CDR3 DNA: TGTGCCAGCAGTTTAGCGCAGGGGACCGTGGAGCAGTACTTC.

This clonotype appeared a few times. The CDR3 sequence is CASSEYGQGTDTQYF. The CDR3 nucleotides read TGTGCCAGCAGTGAATACGGACAGGGGACAGATACGCAGTATTTT. The chain employs TRBV25-1 and TRBJ2-3, with 9 bases aligning to TRBD1. The CDR3 length is 15 residues. Germline CDR1 and CDR2: MGHDK and SYGVNS. V was clipped by 0 bases and J by 3 bases; unmatched bases: 1.

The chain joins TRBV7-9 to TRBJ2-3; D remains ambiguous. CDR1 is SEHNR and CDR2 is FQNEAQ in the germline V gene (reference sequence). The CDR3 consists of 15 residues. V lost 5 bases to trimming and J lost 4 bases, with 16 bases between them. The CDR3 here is CASSLLDWSADTQYF. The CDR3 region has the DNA TGTGCCAGCAGCCTATTAGATTGGAGCGCAGATACGCAGTATTTT.

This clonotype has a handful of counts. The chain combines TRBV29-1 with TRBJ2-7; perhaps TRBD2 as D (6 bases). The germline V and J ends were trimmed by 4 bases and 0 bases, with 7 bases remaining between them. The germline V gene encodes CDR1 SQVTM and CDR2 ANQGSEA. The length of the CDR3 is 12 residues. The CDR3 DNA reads TGCAGCGTTGTCGGGAGCTCCTACGAGCAGTACTTC. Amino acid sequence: CSVVGSSYEQYF.

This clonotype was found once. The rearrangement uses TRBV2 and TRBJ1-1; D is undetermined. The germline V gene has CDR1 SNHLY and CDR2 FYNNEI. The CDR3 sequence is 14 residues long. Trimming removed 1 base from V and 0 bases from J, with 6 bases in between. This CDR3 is CASSEGRLNTEAFF. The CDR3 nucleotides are TGTGCCAGCAGTGAAGGCAGACTGAACACTGAAGCTTTCTTT.

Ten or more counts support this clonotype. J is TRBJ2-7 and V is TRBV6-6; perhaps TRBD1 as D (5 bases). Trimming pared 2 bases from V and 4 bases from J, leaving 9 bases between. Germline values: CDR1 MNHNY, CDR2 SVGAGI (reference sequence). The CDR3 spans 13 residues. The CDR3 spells CASSYGRGYEQYF. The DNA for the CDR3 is TGTGCCAGCAGTTACGGTAGGGGTTACGAGCAGTACTTC.

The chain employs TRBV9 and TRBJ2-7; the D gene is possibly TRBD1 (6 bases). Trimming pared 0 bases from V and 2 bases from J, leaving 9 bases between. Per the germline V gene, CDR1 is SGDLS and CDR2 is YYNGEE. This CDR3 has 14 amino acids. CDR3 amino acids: CASSVDRVTYEQYF. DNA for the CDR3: TGTGCCAGCAGCGTAGACAGGGTAACCTACGAGCAGTACTTC.

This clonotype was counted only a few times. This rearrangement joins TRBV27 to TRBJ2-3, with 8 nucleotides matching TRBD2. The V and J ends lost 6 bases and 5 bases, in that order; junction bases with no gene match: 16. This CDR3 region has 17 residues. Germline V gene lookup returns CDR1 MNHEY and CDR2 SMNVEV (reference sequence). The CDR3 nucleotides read TGTGCCAGCAGCCCGCCTCTGATCGGGAGGGCCGGAGATACGCAGTATTTT. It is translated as CASSPPLIGRAGDTQYF.

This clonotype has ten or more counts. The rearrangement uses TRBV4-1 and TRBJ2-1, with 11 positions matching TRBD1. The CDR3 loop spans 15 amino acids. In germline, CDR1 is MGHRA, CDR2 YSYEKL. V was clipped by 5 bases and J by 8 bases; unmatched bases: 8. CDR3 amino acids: CASSIRDRGVDEQFF. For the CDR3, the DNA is TGCGCCAGCAGCATCCGGGACAGGGGGGTAGATGAGCAGTTCTTC.

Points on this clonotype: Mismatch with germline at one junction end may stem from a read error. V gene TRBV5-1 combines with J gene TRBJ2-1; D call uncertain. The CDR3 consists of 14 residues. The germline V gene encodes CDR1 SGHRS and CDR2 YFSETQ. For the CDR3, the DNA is TGTGCCAGCAGCTTAGCAGTCGGATACAATGAGCAGTTCTTC. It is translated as CASSLAVGYNEQFF.

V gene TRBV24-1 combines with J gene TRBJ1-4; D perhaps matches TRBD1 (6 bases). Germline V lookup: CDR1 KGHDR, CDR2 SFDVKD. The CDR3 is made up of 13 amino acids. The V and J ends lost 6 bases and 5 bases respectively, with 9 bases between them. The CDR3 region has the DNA TGTGCCACCAGTTCCCAGGGGAATGAAAAACTGTTTTTT. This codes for CATSSQGNEKLFF.

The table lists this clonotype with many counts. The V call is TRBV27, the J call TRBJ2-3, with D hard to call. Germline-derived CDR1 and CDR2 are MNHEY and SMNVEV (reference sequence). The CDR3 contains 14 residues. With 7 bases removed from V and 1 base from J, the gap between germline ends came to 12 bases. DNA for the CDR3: TGTGCCAGCATCCGTCGGGTGGGCACAGATACGCAGTATTTT. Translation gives CASIRRVGTDTQYF.